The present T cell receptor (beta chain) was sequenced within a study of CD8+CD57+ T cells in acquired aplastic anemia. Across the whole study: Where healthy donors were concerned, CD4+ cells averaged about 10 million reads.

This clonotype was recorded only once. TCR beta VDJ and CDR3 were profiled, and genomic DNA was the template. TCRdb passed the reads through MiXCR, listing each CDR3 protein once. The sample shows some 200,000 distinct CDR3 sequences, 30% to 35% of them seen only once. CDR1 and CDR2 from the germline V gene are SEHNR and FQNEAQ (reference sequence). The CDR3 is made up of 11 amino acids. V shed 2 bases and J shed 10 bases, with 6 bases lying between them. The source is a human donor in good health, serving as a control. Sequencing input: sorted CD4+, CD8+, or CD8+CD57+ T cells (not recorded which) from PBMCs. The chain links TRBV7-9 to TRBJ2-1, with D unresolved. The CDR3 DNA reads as TGTGCCAGCAGCTTATTAGGAGAGCAGTTCTTC. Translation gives CASSLLGEQFF.